The 9 T cell receptor beta chains reported below all come from one sample, sequenced in a study of human T cells and chemical hapten exposure. The time point: healthy volunteer bleed at 6 weeks. Unfractionated whole blood was the source of the extracted total RNA. TCRdb called the RACE reads again in MiXCR, with one record for every CDR3 protein. The sample contains 35,000 to 50,000 distinct CDR3 sequences, 3.7% of which appear only once. The specimen was whole blood. All receptors come from a human donor in good health. Some clones in this sample may be carry-over from other donors' samples.

This clonotype was detected a few times. The V and J genes are TRBV7-9 and TRBJ1-6, with no clear D. Germline V gene data show CDR1 as SEHNR and CDR2 as FQNEAQ (reference sequence). The length of the CDR3 is 13 residues. V was pared by 5 bases and J by 8 bases, with 10 bases between. The CDR3 bases are TGTGCCAGCAGCGAAACCCCATATTCACCCCTCCACTTT. It specifies CASSETPYSPLHF.

This clonotype was seen ten or more times. This sequence joins TRBV30 and TRBJ1-2; perhaps TRBD1 as D (5 bases). Per germline, CDR1 GTSNPN and CDR2 SVGIG (reference sequence). The length of the CDR3 is 14 residues. Trimming removed 2 bases from V and 7 bases from J, with 17 bases in between. CDR3 in DNA: TGTGCCTGGAGTCCTGGGGCTCCGTCGAGTGGCTACACCTTC. The encoded protein is CAWSPGAPSSGYTF.

This clonotype has a count of ten or more. CDR3 amino acids: CASSFGTRFF. As DNA, the CDR3 is TGTGCCAGCAGTTTCGGGACTAGGTTCTTC. The chain uses TRBV12-3 or TRBV12-4 and TRBJ2-1; 8 positions agree with TRBD2. J lost 15 bases, V lost 3 bases, and 1 base had no gene match. The CDR3 totals 10 residues.

This sequence joins TRBV2 and TRBJ2-7; 9 bases agree with TRBD2. CDR1 is SNHLY, CDR2 FYNNEI, per germline. V lost 3 bases and J lost 5; bases outside the gene matches: 5. The CDR3 sequence is 14 residues long. The CDR3 DNA sequence: TGTGCCAGCAGTGACGGCGGGAGGGCCCACGAGCAGTACTTC. This translates into CASSDGGRAHEQYF.

The chain uses TRBV14 and TRBJ2-7; 11 nucleotides align to TRBD1. The germline V gene encodes CDR1 SGHDN and CDR2 FVKESK. Losses at the gene ends were 0 bases for V and 7 bases for J; bases not matched to a gene: 5. The CDR3 extends over 15 amino acids. CDR3 nucleotide sequence: TGTGCCAGCAGCCAAGAGGACAGGGGGCTAGTAGAGCAGTACTTC. It translates to CASSQEDRGLVEQYF.

This clonotype was seen repeatedly, ten times or more. The chain links TRBV15 to TRBJ2-6, with 13 bases that match TRBD2. The CDR3 contains 21 residues. Trimming took 3 bases from V and 1 from J; bases not matched to a gene: 12. Germline V lookup: CDR1 LNHNV, CDR2 YYDKDF (reference sequence). The CDR3 loop is CATSRWRGLAGPRSGANVLTF. CDR3 bases: TGTGCCACCAGCAGGTGGAGGGGACTAGCGGGACCCCGATCTGGGGCCAACGTCCTGACTTTC.

Many counts were recorded for this clonotype. This chain connects TRBV28 to TRBJ2-7, with no clear D. Germline V gene lookup returns CDR1 MDHEN and CDR2 SYDVKM. V lost 8 bases to trimming and J lost 4 bases, with 6 bases between them. The CDR3 has 10 amino acids. The CDR3, as DNA: TGTGCCAGCTCCAAATACGAGCAGTACTTC. It specifies CASSKYEQYF.

There are many counts of this clonotype. The rearrangement joins TRBV20-1 to TRBJ1-6; D not certain. The CDR3 is 15 residues long. The V gene's germline CDR1 is DFQATT and CDR2 SNEGSKA (reference sequence). V dropped 0 bases and J dropped 0 bases, with 6 bases sitting between them. The DNA for the CDR3 is TGCAGTGCTAGAGATTCGAGCTCCTATAATTCACCCCTCCACTTT. It translates to CSARDSSSYNSPLHF.

In this sample, this clonotype turned up many times. The chain uses TRBV27 and TRBJ1-6; D is perhaps TRBD1 (6 bases). V gave up 9 bases and J gave up 5 bases, with 14 bases separating them. The CDR3 runs to 14 residues. CDR1 is MNHEY and CDR2 is SMNVEV in the germline V gene (reference sequence). The CDR3 coding sequence is TGTGCCAGTGCTAAACAGGGAGATAATTCACCCCTCCACTTT. Translation gives CASAKQGDNSPLHF.